These 10 T cell receptor beta chains were sequenced from one sample in a study of blood T cell repertoires in COVID-19 (dated by TCRdb to 2020 to 2022). Library preparation was by the immunoSEQ multiplex PCR assay. In TCRdb, the immuneACCESS table is reduced to in-frame sequences with V and J assigned. These tables do not hold every clone; where another copy was compared, an unresolved V gene accounts for under half, and the others remain unexplained. The sample has about 420,000 clones on record, around nine tenths of them singletons. 0.7% to 0.85% of the sample comes from the top ten. The sample taken for sequencing was peripheral blood. These receptors all come from a young man with COVID-19, enrolled during active disease.

The rearrangement joins TRBV7-9 to TRBJ2-1; tentatively, D is TRBD1 (5 bases). The germline V gene encodes CDR1 SEHNR and CDR2 FQNEAQ (reference sequence). The CDR3 length is 18 residues. The V and J ends lost 3 bases and 3 bases respectively, with 21 bases between them. The CDR3 nucleotides read TGTGCCAGCAGCTTGGACGTTAAGACAGCCCCTCGCTACAATGAGCAGTTCTTC. Amino acid sequence: CASSLDVKTAPRYNEQFF.

This chain uses TRBV30 with TRBJ2-7, with D possibly being TRBD1 (6 bases). Trimming took off 0 bases at V and 6 bases at J, with 24 bases between the two ends. Germline-derived CDR1 and CDR2 are GTSNPN and SVGIG (reference sequence). The CDR3 runs to 17 residues. The CDR3 DNA follows: TGTGCCTGGAGTGTACGGTCCATGGGCAGGGGCCGGGTCGAGCAGTACTTC. Its protein product is CAWSVRSMGRGRVEQYF.

The rearrangement uses TRBV2 and TRBJ1-4; 7 bases align to TRBD1. The CDR3 length is 12 residues. The V and J ends lost 10 bases and 8 bases, in that order; junction bases with no gene match: 7. The germline CDR1 and CDR2 sequences are SNHLY and FYNNEI. This chain's CDR3 is CANRQGAEKLFF. The DNA for the CDR3 is TGTGCCAACAGACAGGGTGCCGAAAAACTGTTTTTT.

This chain connects TRBV19 to TRBJ1-5, with D possibly being TRBD1 (6 bases). CDR3 length equals 13 residues. Trimming removed 9 bases at V and 1 base at J, with 10 bases between. Germline CDR1 is LNHDA and CDR2 is SQIVND (reference sequence). CDR3: CASNGQSNQPQHF. The CDR3 region has the DNA TGTGCCAGCAACGGACAGAGCAATCAGCCCCAGCATTTT.

The chain uses TRBV10-3 and TRBJ1-6; 8 nucleotides line up with TRBD1. The V segment lost 10 bases and the J segment 7 bases; nucleotides outside the gene matches: 6. The CDR3 sequence is 13 residues long. Germline V CDR1 and CDR2: ENHRY, SYGVKD. CDR3 loop: CANRQGHNSPLHF. The CDR3 DNA follows: TGTGCCAACCGACAGGGGCACAATTCACCCCTCCACTTT.

J is TRBJ2-3 and V is TRBV5-4, with D perhaps matching TRBD2 (6 bases). The CDR3 is 16 residues long. V was trimmed by 0 bases and J by 3 bases, leaving 14 bases between them. Germline CDR1 reads SGHNT; CDR2 reads YYREEE (reference sequence). This chain's CDR3 is CASSLVGGGGTDTQYF. The DNA of the CDR3 is TGTGCCAGCAGCTTGGTGGGGGGAGGTGGAACAGATACGCAGTATTTT.

This chain connects TRBV11-2 to TRBJ2-5; the match to TRBD2 covers 16 bases. The CDR3 consists of 16 residues. Losses at the gene ends were 5 bases for V and 4 bases for J; bases not matched to a gene: 4. CDR1 is SGHAT, CDR2 FQNNGV, per germline. CDR3 region: CASSIGTSGRAETQYF. The CDR3 DNA sequence: TGTGCCAGCAGCATTGGGACTAGCGGGAGGGCAGAGACCCAGTACTTC.

The rearrangement uses TRBV7-6 and TRBJ2-1, with 12 bases matching TRBD2. The CDR3 is 15 amino acids. The germline CDR1 and CDR2 sequences are SGHVS and FNYEAQ. V gave up 1 base and J gave up 10 bases; unmatched junction bases: 5. CDR3 protein: CASSLVWLAGGEQFF. The CDR3 bases are TGTGCCAGCAGCTTAGTCTGGCTAGCGGGAGGGGAGCAGTTCTTC.

This clone showed up just once. V is TRBV24-1 and J is TRBJ1-2; D is uncertain. The V end lost 4 bases, the J end lost 7 bases, and 18 bases lay between the germline ends. Per the germline V gene, CDR1 is KGHDR and CDR2 is SFDVKD. The CDR3 length is 15 residues. This CDR3 is CATSDHHSKSGGYTF. DNA of the CDR3: TGTGCCACCAGTGACCACCATTCTAAGTCGGGTGGCTACACCTTC.

The V gene is TRBV6-5, the J gene TRBJ2-2; TRBD1 is a possible D gene (6 bases). The germline V gene encodes CDR1 MNHEY and CDR2 SVGAGI. V lost 4 bases and J lost 3, with 12 bases in between. The CDR3 has 15 amino acids. The chain's CDR3 is CASSSNRADTGELFF. The CDR3 DNA sequence: TGTGCCAGCAGTTCCAACAGGGCTGACACCGGGGAGCTGTTTTTT.